A selection of T cell receptor beta chains follows, all from one sample in a study of cytomegalovirus exposure and HLA in healthy donors. The assay was immunoSEQ multiplex PCR, and TCRdb's table has in-frame clones only and misses some. Found here are around 100,000 clones, around 80% of them singletons; the top ten hold roughly 23%. The sample was PBMCs. The receptors derive from a man in his thirties or forties in good health and CMV-seropositive. The CDR3 runs from the conserved cysteine through the conserved F or W. Each record gives: CDR3 DNA, CDR3 protein, V gene, D gene, clone size, J gene. The D gene is left open where the match is weak. Clone size is shown for a subset of rows, as once, few, many or a class of expanded clone.

TGTGCCAGCAGCTCCCGTTACGGGACAGGGAATAATTCACCCCTCCACTTT,CASSSRYGTGNNSPLHF,TRBV5-4,TRBD1,NA,TRBJ1-6
TGTGCCAGCAGCGTAGATGGGACAGGGGGCTACATTCAGTACTTC,CASSVDGTGGYIQYF,TRBV9,TRBD1,NA,TRBJ2-4
TGTGCCAGCAGCCCGACTCGGGAGGATACGCAGTATTTT,CASSPTREDTQYF,TRBV7-3,NA,NA,TRBJ2-3
TGTGCCAGCACCTCACTAGCGTCCTCCTACAATGAGCAGTTCTTC,CASTSLASSYNEQFF,TRBV6-6,TRBD2,few,TRBJ2-1
TGTGCCAGCTCACCCCAGGGACTAGCCAAAAACATTCAGTACTTC,CASSPQGLAKNIQYF,TRBV18,NA,few,TRBJ2-4
TGTGCCAGCAGCCCCGGTCGGACTGAAGCTTTCTTT,CASSPGRTEAFF,TRBV4-2,NA,once,TRBJ1-1
TGTGCCAGCAGTGGTTGGCGGGGTGCCTACAATGAGCAGTTCTTC,CASSGWRGAYNEQFF,TRBV25-1,NA,once,TRBJ2-1
TGTGCCAGCAGCCCAGACAGGGCCACCTACGAGCAGTACTTC,CASSPDRATYEQYF,TRBV7-2,TRBD1,NA,TRBJ2-7
TGTGCCAGCAACCAAGGGACAGGGAGTGAAGCTTTCTTT,CASNQGTGSEAFF,TRBV7-9,TRBD1,few,TRBJ1-1
TGTGCCAGTAGTATAGGGGCGGGAGGAGTGCGAAATGAGCAGTTCTTC,CASSIGAGGVRNEQFF,TRBV19,TRBD2,few,TRBJ2-1
TGTGCCAGCAGCCTTGGGACAGGGGCGGGTCACTATGGCTACACCTTC,CASSLGTGAGHYGYTF,TRBV5-6,TRBD1,NA,TRBJ1-2
TGTGCCAGCAGCTTACAGCGAGGCGAGACCCAGTACTTC,CASSLQRGETQYF,TRBV7-2,NA,NA,TRBJ2-5
TGTGCCAGCAGTTACCGCGAGGGAACGCCCCAGCATTTT,CASSYREGTPQHF,TRBV6-5,NA,NA,TRBJ1-5
TGTGCCAGCAGTTTCTCCGGGACAGGTTTTGAAAAACTGTTTTTT,CASSFSGTGFEKLFF,TRBV6-6,TRBD1,NA,TRBJ1-4
TGTGCCAGCAGGCGATATCAGCCCCAGCATTTT,CASRRYQPQHF,TRBV2,NA,NA,TRBJ1-5
TGCAGCGTTGTGGGGACAGGCTACGAGCAGTACTTC,CSVVGTGYEQYF,TRBV29-1,TRBD1,once,TRBJ2-7
TGTGCCAGCAGCTTAGGCGCAGGGTCTTATGGCTACACCTTC,CASSLGAGSYGYTF,TRBV11-2,NA,once,TRBJ1-2
TGTGCCAGTAGTATGGCACAGGACACCGGGGAGCTGTTTTTT,CASSMAQDTGELFF,TRBV19,NA,NA,TRBJ2-2
TGTGCCAGCAGTTTCAGGACGGGCGGGGGTGGCTACACCTTC,CASSFRTGGGGYTF,TRBV27,NA,once,TRBJ1-2
TGTGCCAGCAAAAGAGAAGGGGGTGGAAACACCATATATTTT,CASKREGGGNTIYF,TRBV6-5,NA,NA,TRBJ1-3
TGTGCCAGCAGCCGTGGACAGGGGGAAAGCTACACCTTC,CASSRGQGESYTF,TRBV7-9,TRBD1,few,TRBJ1-2
TGTGCCAGCAGCGCCCCCCGGCAGGCTAGCACAGATACGCAGTATTTT,CASSAPRQASTDTQYF,TRBV9,NA,NA,TRBJ2-3
TGTGCCAGCTCACCACCGTCAGCCCGGGGTGAAAAACTGTTTTTT,CASSPPSARGEKLFF,TRBV18,NA,NA,TRBJ1-4
TGTGCCAGCACCTCGACAGGGGTAGAGAAACTGTTTTTT,CASTSTGVEKLFF,TRBV7-9,TRBD1,NA,TRBJ1-4
TGTGCCAGCTCACCGGGCCTTGTGTCCTACGAGCAGTACTTC,CASSPGLVSYEQYF,TRBV18,NA,NA,TRBJ2-7
TGTGCCTGGAGTATCCAGGGGGGCACTGAAGCTTTCTTT,CAWSIQGGTEAFF,TRBV30,TRBD1,NA,TRBJ1-1